This T cell receptor (beta chain) was recorded in a study of blood T cells in healthy people across ages. Findings and limits, study-wide: TCR beta diversity, measured per million T cells, fell in a roughly linear way with age. Researchers deemed the diversity estimates from one million T cells underestimates.

Comment on this clonotype: The antigen is unknown.

Samples each yielded at least 5 micrograms of total RNA. Germline lookup yields CDR1 MGHRA and CDR2 YSYEKL. CDR3 length equals 15 residues. Trimming pared 0 bases from V and 2 bases from J, leaving 10 bases between. The use of a sample-barcoded 5' primer and a J-beta primer mix characterized a second PCR of about 7 to 12 cycles. A template-switch adaptor with 12 random nucleotides tagged each cDNA molecule. TCRdb fed the 5' RACE reads into MiXCR, producing one record per CDR3 protein. Among 1,300,000 or so distinct CDR3 sequences listed, approximately 59% were seen once. What was sequenced was blood. The sequence came from a man aged 18 to 35 in good health. V usage is TRBV4-1 and J usage is TRBJ1-2; perhaps TRBD1 as D (5 bases). Written as DNA, the CDR3 is TGCGCCAGCAGCCAAGAGGGGCGGCTGAACTATGGCTACACCTTC. Its protein is CASSQEGRLNYGYTF.